Reported below is one T cell receptor beta chain. This record comes from a study of blood T cell repertoires in COVID-19. Across the study: T cells, B-cell-depleted T cells, or PBMCs supplied cDNA or gDNA.

V was clipped by 3 bases and J by 4 bases; unmatched bases: 5. The CDR3 consists of 15 residues. CDR1 is LNHDA and CDR2 is SQIVND in the germline V gene (reference sequence). In the study's own analysis: Quantification of nucleated cells was approximated via reference gene primer amplification. Produced via immunoSEQ multiplex PCR; TCRdb's table is partial and in-frame only. V and J calls and clone size follow that table, whereas D and trimming were derived from the DNA. The data contain roughly 260,000 clones, approximately 90% of them seen just once; the ten biggest clones take up approximately 2.1%.

Input material: peripheral blood. The TCR comes from a woman in her forties who had recovered from COVID-19. The J gene is TRBJ2-7, the V gene TRBV19; 11 positions agree with TRBD1. The CDR3 DNA follows: TGTGCCAGTAGTATCGCCGGGACAGGGGGGTACGAGCAGTACTTC. Translating gives CASSIAGTGGYEQYF.